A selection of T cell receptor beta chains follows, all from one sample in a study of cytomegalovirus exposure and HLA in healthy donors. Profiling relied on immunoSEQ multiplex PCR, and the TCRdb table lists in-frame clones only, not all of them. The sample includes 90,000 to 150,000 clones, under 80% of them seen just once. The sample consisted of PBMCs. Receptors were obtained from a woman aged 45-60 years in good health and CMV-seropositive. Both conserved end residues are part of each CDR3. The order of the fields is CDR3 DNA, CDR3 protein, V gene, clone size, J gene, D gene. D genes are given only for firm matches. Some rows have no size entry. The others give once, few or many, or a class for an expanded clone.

cdr3_nt: TGTGCCAGCAGCTCCCGAGACAGGTACCCCTACGAGCAGTACTTC; cdr3_aa: CASSSRDRYPYEQYF; v_call: TRBV5-4; clone_size: NA; j_call: TRBJ2-7; d_call: NA
cdr3_nt: TGTGCCAGCAGGACTACAGGGAGGAACACCGGGGAGCTGTTTTTT; cdr3_aa: CASRTTGRNTGELFF; v_call: TRBV6-5; clone_size: NA; j_call: TRBJ2-2; d_call: NA
cdr3_nt: TGCAGCGTTGACCGCCTAGCGGGAGCTGATGAGCAGTTCTTC; cdr3_aa: CSVDRLAGADEQFF; v_call: TRBV29-1; clone_size: NA; j_call: TRBJ2-1; d_call: TRBD2
cdr3_nt: TGTGCCAGCAGTTCTACAGGGTTCTCTGGAAACACCATATATTTT; cdr3_aa: CASSSTGFSGNTIYF; v_call: TRBV7-2; clone_size: NA; j_call: TRBJ1-3; d_call: NA
cdr3_nt: TGTGCCAGATCCCGGGATGCCCAAGAGACCCAGTACTTC; cdr3_aa: CARSRDAQETQYF; v_call: TRBV2; clone_size: once; j_call: TRBJ2-5; d_call: NA
cdr3_nt: TGTGCCAGCATCCTCCAAGTAGCGGGAGGATCCTACGAGCAGTACTTC; cdr3_aa: CASILQVAGGSYEQYF; v_call: TRBV28; clone_size: NA; j_call: TRBJ2-7; d_call: TRBD2
cdr3_nt: TGTGCCAGCAGCTTAGTGGACAAAACTGAAGCTTTCTTT; cdr3_aa: CASSLVDKTEAFF; v_call: TRBV7-6; clone_size: NA; j_call: TRBJ1-1; d_call: NA
cdr3_nt: TGTGCCAGCAGCGTGGGACAGGGGGGAAACATTCAGTACTTC; cdr3_aa: CASSVGQGGNIQYF; v_call: TRBV9; clone_size: few; j_call: TRBJ2-4; d_call: TRBD1
cdr3_nt: TGTGCCAGCAGTGATGACGGAGCTGAAGCTTTCTTT; cdr3_aa: CASSDDGAEAFF; v_call: TRBV6-4; clone_size: NA; j_call: TRBJ1-1; d_call: NA
cdr3_nt: TGTGCCTGGAGTGTCAATTATGAAAAACTGTTTTTT; cdr3_aa: CAWSVNYEKLFF; v_call: TRBV30; clone_size: NA; j_call: TRBJ1-4; d_call: NA
cdr3_nt: TGTGCCAGCAGCTTAGGGCAGATGAACACTGAAGCTTTCTTT; cdr3_aa: CASSLGQMNTEAFF; v_call: TRBV11-2; clone_size: few; j_call: TRBJ1-1; d_call: NA
cdr3_nt: TGTGCCAGCAGCTTAGTCACGGGACAGGACGGCGAGGGCGTCACTGAAGCTTTCTTT; cdr3_aa: CASSLVTGQDGEGVTEAFF; v_call: TRBV7-9; clone_size: once; j_call: TRBJ1-1; d_call: TRBD1
cdr3_nt: TGTGCCAGTAGTCCCTCTCGCCCAGGGGTATATGGCTACACCTTC; cdr3_aa: CASSPSRPGVYGYTF; v_call: TRBV19; clone_size: once; j_call: TRBJ1-2; d_call: NA
cdr3_nt: TGTGCCAGCAGTCAGACAGTTCCTAACTATGGCTACACCTTC; cdr3_aa: CASSQTVPNYGYTF; v_call: TRBV6-1; clone_size: NA; j_call: TRBJ1-2; d_call: NA
cdr3_nt: TGTGCCAGCAGTCCCAGCGGGAGTACAGATACGCAGTATTTT; cdr3_aa: CASSPSGSTDTQYF; v_call: TRBV9; clone_size: NA; j_call: TRBJ2-3; d_call: TRBD2
cdr3_nt: TGTGCCAGCAGCCAAGCCGACAACAGCAATCAGCCCCAGCATTTT; cdr3_aa: CASSQADNSNQPQHF; v_call: TRBV4-2; clone_size: once; j_call: TRBJ1-5; d_call: NA
cdr3_nt: TGCGCCAGCAGCTCTGGACAGGGGGCTTCTGGGGCCAACGTCCTGACTTTC; cdr3_aa: CASSSGQGASGANVLTF; v_call: TRBV5-1; clone_size: once; j_call: TRBJ2-6; d_call: TRBD1
cdr3_nt: TGTGCCAGCAGCCCGGGAGTTTACACTGAAGCTTTCTTT; cdr3_aa: CASSPGVYTEAFF; v_call: TRBV7-2; clone_size: NA; j_call: TRBJ1-1; d_call: NA
cdr3_nt: TGTGCCACCATTCCAACTGTAGCGGGAGGGCAAGAGCAGTACTTC; cdr3_aa: CATIPTVAGGQEQYF; v_call: TRBV10-3; clone_size: NA; j_call: TRBJ2-7; d_call: TRBD2
cdr3_nt: TGTGCCAGCAGTCCGATGACAGGGAAGGAAGCTTTCTTT; cdr3_aa: CASSPMTGKEAFF; v_call: TRBV6-6; clone_size: few; j_call: TRBJ1-1; d_call: TRBD1
cdr3_nt: TGTGCCAGTAGTCCGCGGGACTCTATCGATGAGCAGTTCTTC; cdr3_aa: CASSPRDSIDEQFF; v_call: TRBV19; clone_size: once; j_call: TRBJ2-1; d_call: NA
cdr3_nt: TGTGCCAGCAGCTTATTTGGGCCAGACACGGAGACCCAGTACTTC; cdr3_aa: CASSLFGPDTETQYF; v_call: TRBV7-7; clone_size: NA; j_call: TRBJ2-5; d_call: NA
cdr3_nt: TGTGCCAGCAGCCCCACCGGACACGGCTCCTCCTACGAGCAGTACTTC; cdr3_aa: CASSPTGHGSSYEQYF; v_call: TRBV5-4; clone_size: NA; j_call: TRBJ2-7; d_call: NA
cdr3_nt: TGTGCCAGCAGCTCCTCCTCTCTTGGAAACACCATATATTTT; cdr3_aa: CASSSSSLGNTIYF; v_call: TRBV7-2; clone_size: NA; j_call: TRBJ1-3; d_call: NA
cdr3_nt: TGTGCCAGCAGTGTTAGACAGGGGGCTTTAACTGGAAACACCATATATTTT; cdr3_aa: CASSVRQGALTGNTIYF; v_call: TRBV2; clone_size: NA; j_call: TRBJ1-3; d_call: TRBD1
cdr3_nt: TGCAGCGTCGGTGCGGGACAGGGAGGCAATGAGCAGTTCTTC; cdr3_aa: CSVGAGQGGNEQFF; v_call: TRBV29-1; clone_size: NA; j_call: TRBJ2-1; d_call: TRBD1
cdr3_nt: TGCGCCAGCAGCCAAGGAATAGGGGGCAATCAGCCCCAGCATTTT; cdr3_aa: CASSQGIGGNQPQHF; v_call: TRBV4-3; clone_size: NA; j_call: TRBJ1-5; d_call: NA
cdr3_nt: TGTGCCACCAGCAGATTCTACGACAGGGGGCTGGCTGAAAAACTGTTTTTT; cdr3_aa: CATSRFYDRGLAEKLFF; v_call: TRBV15; clone_size: few; j_call: TRBJ1-4; d_call: TRBD1
cdr3_nt: TGTGCCAGCGTGAAGACAGTGTCCAATTCACCCCTCCACTTT; cdr3_aa: CASVKTVSNSPLHF; v_call: TRBV2; clone_size: NA; j_call: TRBJ1-6; d_call: NA
cdr3_nt: TGTGCCAGCACCCCAAACTTGAACACTGAAGCTTTCTTT; cdr3_aa: CASTPNLNTEAFF; v_call: TRBV6-5; clone_size: NA; j_call: TRBJ1-1; d_call: NA
cdr3_nt: TGTGCCAGTACGAGTCCGGGACAGAGCTATGGCTACACCTTC; cdr3_aa: CASTSPGQSYGYTF; v_call: TRBV28; clone_size: NA; j_call: TRBJ1-2; d_call: TRBD1
cdr3_nt: TGTGCCAGCAGTTTATCAGCATTGGACGGACATGGGGATGAAGCTTTCTTT; cdr3_aa: CASSLSALDGHGDEAFF; v_call: TRBV7-9; clone_size: NA; j_call: TRBJ1-1; d_call: NA
cdr3_nt: TGTGCCAGCAGTGCTGGGGACATCAGAAACACTGAAGCTTTCTTT; cdr3_aa: CASSAGDIRNTEAFF; v_call: TRBV28; clone_size: NA; j_call: TRBJ1-1; d_call: NA
cdr3_nt: TGTGCCAGCAGTTCGATCGGACAGCGTCTTATCTACGAGCAGTACTTC; cdr3_aa: CASSSIGQRLIYEQYF; v_call: TRBV27; clone_size: NA; j_call: TRBJ2-7; d_call: NA
cdr3_nt: TGCGCCAGCAGCCCCGGGGGGGCGAACACTGAAGCTTTCTTT; cdr3_aa: CASSPGGANTEAFF; v_call: TRBV5-1; clone_size: NA; j_call: TRBJ1-1; d_call: NA
cdr3_nt: TGTGCCAGTAGCATCAGACATGTCTCGGCTTTCTTT; cdr3_aa: CASSIRHVSAFF; v_call: TRBV19; clone_size: few; j_call: TRBJ1-1; d_call: NA
cdr3_nt: TGCGCCAGCAGCTCTACAGGGGGAATGTCTGGCTACACCTTC; cdr3_aa: CASSSTGGMSGYTF; v_call: TRBV5-1; clone_size: NA; j_call: TRBJ1-2; d_call: TRBD1
cdr3_nt: TGTGCCAGTAGTAGAAATTCCGGGACAGCTCAGCCCCAGCATTTT; cdr3_aa: CASSRNSGTAQPQHF; v_call: TRBV19; clone_size: once; j_call: TRBJ1-5; d_call: TRBD1
cdr3_nt: TGTGCCAGCATCCCGGTCGTCGGGAAAACTGAAGCTTTCTTT; cdr3_aa: CASIPVVGKTEAFF; v_call: TRBV6-6; clone_size: few; j_call: TRBJ1-1; d_call: NA
cdr3_nt: TGTGCCAGCAGCGTAGAACTGGGGCTAAGCACTGAAGCTTTCTTT; cdr3_aa: CASSVELGLSTEAFF; v_call: TRBV9; clone_size: NA; j_call: TRBJ1-1; d_call: NA
cdr3_nt: TGTGCCAGCACTATGACAGGGGCCAACACTGAAGCTTTCTTT; cdr3_aa: CASTMTGANTEAFF; v_call: TRBV27; clone_size: few; j_call: TRBJ1-1; d_call: TRBD1
cdr3_nt: TGTGCCAGCAGCTTGGACGCGGTGAACACTGAAGCTTTCTTT; cdr3_aa: CASSLDAVNTEAFF; v_call: TRBV5-6; clone_size: NA; j_call: TRBJ1-1; d_call: NA
cdr3_nt: TGTGCCAGCAGTCGCGGGAACGAGCAGTACTTC; cdr3_aa: CASSRGNEQYF; v_call: TRBV28; clone_size: once; j_call: TRBJ2-7; d_call: NA
cdr3_nt: TGTGCCAGCCTACCCGGGACAGGGGCCGGGGAGCTGTTTTTT; cdr3_aa: CASLPGTGAGELFF; v_call: TRBV6-6; clone_size: NA; j_call: TRBJ2-2; d_call: TRBD1
cdr3_nt: TGTGCCAGCAGTTTCTCTGCAACTAATGAAAAACTGTTTTTT; cdr3_aa: CASSFSATNEKLFF; v_call: TRBV27; clone_size: NA; j_call: TRBJ1-4; d_call: NA
cdr3_nt: TGTGCCTGGGCCAGGGTCTCCTACGAGCAGTACTTC; cdr3_aa: CAWARVSYEQYF; v_call: TRBV30; clone_size: once; j_call: TRBJ2-7; d_call: NA
cdr3_nt: TGTGCCAGCAGTTATAGGGGACAGGGTAAGACCTACGAGCAGTACTTC; cdr3_aa: CASSYRGQGKTYEQYF; v_call: TRBV6-5; clone_size: NA; j_call: TRBJ2-7; d_call: TRBD1
cdr3_nt: TGTGCCAGCACTGGGCTAGCCGATGAGCAGTTCTTC; cdr3_aa: CASTGLADEQFF; v_call: TRBV28; clone_size: NA; j_call: TRBJ2-1; d_call: NA
cdr3_nt: TGTGCCAGCAGCTTAGGGGCGGCGGGCGAGCAGTACTTC; cdr3_aa: CASSLGAAGEQYF; v_call: TRBV11-2; clone_size: once; j_call: TRBJ2-7; d_call: NA
cdr3_nt: TGTGCCAGCAGTTTATCGGCGGGTAATGAAAAACTGTTTTTT; cdr3_aa: CASSLSAGNEKLFF; v_call: TRBV28; clone_size: NA; j_call: TRBJ1-4; d_call: NA
cdr3_nt: TGTGCCACAAGGGACAGCTACAAAAACATTCAGTACTTC; cdr3_aa: CATRDSYKNIQYF; v_call: TRBV19; clone_size: NA; j_call: TRBJ2-4; d_call: TRBD1
cdr3_nt: TGTGCCATCAGTGAGGACAGGATCAATCAGCCCCAGCATTTT; cdr3_aa: CAISEDRINQPQHF; v_call: TRBV10-3; clone_size: NA; j_call: TRBJ1-5; d_call: NA
cdr3_nt: TGTGCCAGCAGCTTAGCAGGCAGGGATCACACTGAAGCTTTCTTT; cdr3_aa: CASSLAGRDHTEAFF; v_call: TRBV7-8; clone_size: NA; j_call: TRBJ1-1; d_call: NA
cdr3_nt: TGTGCCATCAGTGACACGGACACCGTGGACTACGAGCAGTACTTC; cdr3_aa: CAISDTDTVDYEQYF; v_call: TRBV10-3; clone_size: medium-sized; j_call: TRBJ2-7; d_call: NA
cdr3_nt: TGTGCCAGCAGCGTAGCTAGCGGCCGGGCATATGGCTACACCTTC; cdr3_aa: CASSVASGRAYGYTF; v_call: TRBV9; clone_size: NA; j_call: TRBJ1-2; d_call: NA
cdr3_nt: TGTGCCAGCAGCGCAGAGAGGGCCAACTATGGCTACACCTTC; cdr3_aa: CASSAERANYGYTF; v_call: TRBV7-2; clone_size: NA; j_call: TRBJ1-2; d_call: NA
cdr3_nt: TGTGCCAGCAGGAGGGGCGCGGGGGGAAGAACCTACAATGAGCAGTTCTTC; cdr3_aa: CASRRGAGGRTYNEQFF; v_call: TRBV25-1; clone_size: once; j_call: TRBJ2-1; d_call: TRBD2
cdr3_nt: TGTGCCAGTAGATATAGGGGCGGAAACACCGGGGAGCTGTTTTTT; cdr3_aa: CASRYRGGNTGELFF; v_call: TRBV19; clone_size: NA; j_call: TRBJ2-2; d_call: NA
cdr3_nt: TGTGCCAGCAACGTCCTAGCGGGAGGGAGGTACGAGCAGTACTTC; cdr3_aa: CASNVLAGGRYEQYF; v_call: TRBV28; clone_size: few; j_call: TRBJ2-7; d_call: TRBD2
cdr3_nt: TGCACCAGCAGCCAAGTCGAGGGTTCAACCTATGGCTACACCTTC; cdr3_aa: CTSSQVEGSTYGYTF; v_call: TRBV1; clone_size: NA; j_call: TRBJ1-2; d_call: NA